This T cell receptor (beta chain) was sequenced in a study of CD8+ T cells in alopecia areata. About the study: Treatment of the treated patients consisted of oral tofacitinib, 5 to 10 mg twice daily.

It was cDNA, reverse transcribed from extracted RNA, that served as the sequencing template. Method: immunoSEQ multiplex PCR; TCRdb's copy keeps in-frame clones and lacks some. The sample shows around 69,000 clones, 60% of them seen only once. V was pared by 4 bases and J by 1 base, with 7 bases of the junction left unmatched. The CDR3 sequence is 14 residues long. Per germline, CDR1 GTSNPN and CDR2 SVGIG (reference sequence). The TCR was taken from a human donor with alopecia areata. The material sequenced was CD8+ T cells sorted from blood, taken at week 0. This chain connects TRBV30 to TRBJ2-7, with TRBD1 identical over 7 bases. CDR3 residues: CAWTDRVGSYEQYF. The DNA of the CDR3 is TGTGCCTGGACCGACAGGGTTGGATCCTACGAGCAGTACTTC.